The 25 T cell receptor beta chains below come from one sample, sequenced in a study of shared clonotypes between healthy human individuals. The assay was immunoSEQ multiplex PCR, and TCRdb's table has in-frame clones only and misses some. The sample has some 1 million clones, 65% to 80% seen once; the top ten hold 1.4% to 1.5%. The sequenced sample consisted of memory CD4+ T cells sorted from blood. The subset is: CD45RA-negative fraction. The receptor set was obtained from a man younger than 35 in good health.

The CDR3 spells CASSSQGEPTGELFF. CDR3 coding DNA: TGTGCCAGCAGCTCGCAGGGGGAACCCACCGGGGAGCTGTTTTTT. This chain uses TRBV7-3 with TRBJ2-2; 7 nucleotides match TRBD1. Germline CDR1 reads SGHTA; CDR2 reads FQGTGA. The CDR3 has 15 residues. The ends lost 4 bases at V and 4 bases at J; junction bases unmatched: 6.

The chain couples TRBV5-1 to TRBJ2-1; 9 bases are a match to TRBD2. This CDR3 has 14 residues. Germline values: CDR1 SGHRS, CDR2 YFSETQ. V lost 0 bases and J lost 7; bases outside the gene matches: 2. Here the CDR3 DNA reads TGCGCCAGCAGCTTGGGTAGCGGGGGAAATGAGCAGTTCTTC. It codes for CASSLGSGGNEQFF.

The chain joins TRBV30 to TRBJ1-5; the D is unclear. This CDR3 has 14 amino acids. Deletions cut 2 bases from V and 5 bases from J, with 13 bases between. Germline V gene sequence: CDR1 GTSNPN, CDR2 SVGIG (reference sequence). In DNA form, the CDR3 reads TGTGCCTGGAGTCGTAGGGCCTCAGATCAGCCCCAGCATTTT. Residues: CAWSRRASDQPQHF.

This clone was seen just once. The J gene is TRBJ1-2, the V gene TRBV10-1; TRBD1 agrees at 9 bases. Germline loops: CDR1 WNHNN, CDR2 SYGVQD (reference sequence). The CDR3 spans 17 residues. The V segment lost 0 bases and the J segment 4 bases; nucleotides outside the gene matches: 9. The CDR3 here is CASSESDSGTGTYGYTF. CDR3 coding DNA: TGCGCCAGCAGTGAGTCGGATTCGGGGACAGGGACCTATGGCTACACCTTC.

The chain links TRBV9 to TRBJ2-6; 10 positions match TRBD1. Germline V CDR1 and CDR2: SGDLS, YYNGEE. V gave up 3 bases and J gave up 1 base; unmatched junction bases: 1. The CDR3 covers 16 residues. Written as DNA, the CDR3 is TGTGCCAGCAGCGGGGGACAGGGGTCTGGGGCCAACGTCCTGACTTTC. Amino acid sequence: CASSGGQGSGANVLTF.

The V gene is TRBV11-2, the J gene TRBJ2-7; 10 nucleotides match TRBD2. The CDR3 extends over 15 amino acids. Germline V gene lookup returns CDR1 SGHAT and CDR2 FQNNGV. Trimming took 6 bases from V and 7 from J; bases not matched to a gene: 12. CDR3: CASRPLLAGSGEQYF. As DNA, the CDR3 is TGTGCCAGCAGGCCTCTACTAGCGGGGTCAGGGGAGCAGTACTTC.

Comment on this clone: Other DNA sequences from this sample encode an identical CDR3 as well. This rearrangement joins TRBV12-5 to TRBJ2-2; no clear D. The germline V and J ends were trimmed by 0 bases and 2 bases, with 10 bases remaining between them. From germline, CDR1 is LGHNT and CDR2 FRNRAP. This CDR3 is built from 16 residues. CDR3 loop: CASGLVEGANTGELFF. The CDR3 coding sequence is TGTGCTAGTGGTTTGGTAGAAGGAGCCAACACCGGGGAGCTGTTTTTT.

The DNA of the CDR3 is TGTGCCAGCAGTTACAGGGAGGCCACTGAAGCTTTCTTT. Encoded protein: CASSYREATEAFF. The gene calls are TRBV6-5 and TRBJ1-1; D is unclear. CDR1 is MNHEY and CDR2 is SVGAGI in the germline V gene. V was clipped by 2 bases and J by 4 bases, with 8 bases between them. The CDR3 is 13 residues long.

The chain employs TRBV9 and TRBJ1-2; 9 bases map to TRBD1. The CDR3 sequence is 16 residues long. Germline CDR1 is SGDLS and CDR2 is YYNGEE. J gave up 7 bases and V 0 bases, and 10 bases lay outside the gene matches. This CDR3 is CASSVDWGQGTSGYTF. CDR3 sequence (DNA): TGTGCCAGCAGCGTAGATTGGGGACAGGGTACTTCTGGCTACACCTTC.

The chain links TRBV10-2 to TRBJ2-4; weak D call: TRBD2 (7 bases). Germline-derived CDR1 and CDR2 are WSHSY and SAAADI. Trimming shortened V by 2 bases and J by 1 base, and 15 bases separated the two germline ends. This CDR3 is 17 amino acids long. The CDR3 is CASSEASGRGAKNIQYF. Here the CDR3 DNA reads TGCGCCAGCAGTGAGGCTTCAGGGAGGGGGGCCAAAAACATTCAGTACTTC.

Here the CDR3 reads CASSLSGAQYF. The CDR3 DNA reads as TGCGCCAGCAGCTTGTCAGGGGCCCAGTACTTC. The gene calls are TRBV5-1 and TRBJ2-7; a possible D gene is TRBD1 (6 bases). V lost 1 base and J 10 bases, leaving 9 bases between the germline ends. This CDR3 contains 11 residues. Looked up from germline, CDR1 is SGHRS and CDR2 is YFSETQ.

The chain is built from TRBV28 and TRBJ1-1; the D gene is possibly TRBD1 (6 bases). V was shortened by 2 bases and J by 5 bases, with 15 bases between the two germline ends. Germline CDR1 MDHEN, CDR2 SYDVKM. This CDR3 has 15 amino acids. Here the CDR3 reads CASSLAGAGLTEAFF. The CDR3 DNA sequence: TGTGCCAGCAGTTTAGCGGGGGCTGGTTTGACTGAAGCTTTCTTT.

Comments on this clone: Germline and junction disagree at one end, which may indicate a read error. The V call is TRBV7-2, the J call TRBJ2-3; 10 nucleotides match TRBD2. This CDR3 has 14 residues. The V gene's germline CDR1 is SGHTA and CDR2 FQGNSA. CDR3 amino acids: CASSLAGVSDTQYF. CDR3 sequence (DNA): TGTGCCAGCAGCCTAGCGGGAGTATCAGATACGCAGTATTTT.

J is TRBJ1-5 and V is TRBV21-1; the D segment call TRBD1 is taken from the table without a DNA check. TRBV21-1 is classified as a pseudogene. CDR3 size: 17 residues. CDR3 in DNA: TGTGCCAGCAGCCCCGGACAAGAACGTTATAGCAATCAGCCCCAGCATTTT. This sequence encodes CASSPGQERYSNQPQHF.

The chain employs TRBV5-1 and TRBJ2-1, with D possibly called TRBD1 or TRBD2 (5 bases each). Germline assignment: CDR1 SGHRS and CDR2 YFSETQ. V was shortened by 3 bases and J by 3 bases, with 19 bases between the two germline ends. There are 17 residues in the CDR3. Here the CDR3 reads CASSSEVRGAIYNEQFF. The CDR3 nucleotides read TGCGCCAGCAGCTCGGAAGTTCGAGGGGCTATCTACAATGAGCAGTTCTTC.

This chain uses TRBV7-2 with TRBJ1-5; perhaps TRBD1 as D (5 bases). The CDR3 runs to 13 residues. V was trimmed by 5 bases and J by 7 bases, leaving 12 bases between them. Looked up from germline, CDR1 is SGHTA and CDR2 is FQGNSA. The CDR3 reads CASSPGGVQPQHF. The CDR3 nucleotides are TGTGCCAGCAGCCCGGGGGGGGTCCAGCCCCAGCATTTT.

The gene calls are TRBV19 and TRBJ1-5; 9 bases agree with TRBD1. From germline, CDR1 is LNHDA and CDR2 SQIVND (reference sequence). This CDR3 region has 15 residues. V was pared by 5 bases and J by 6 bases, with 8 bases of the junction left unmatched. In DNA form, the CDR3 reads TGTGCCAGTAGTTCATCGGGGGGACAGGGTCAGCCCCAGCATTTT. It translates to CASSSSGGQGQPQHF.

This chain uses TRBV28 with TRBJ1-2; no firm D call. Germline loops: CDR1 MDHEN, CDR2 SYDVKM. V lost 1 base to trimming and J lost 10 bases, with 10 bases between them. The CDR3 runs to 12 residues. This CDR3 is CASSLLGQFYTF. CDR3 nucleotide sequence: TGTGCCAGCAGTTTATTAGGGCAATTCTACACCTTC.

The chain combines TRBV7-2 with TRBJ2-3; 8 bases match TRBD2. The trim removed 6 bases at V and 0 bases at J, leaving 2 bases unmatched. The CDR3 has 14 residues. Germline V gene sequence: CDR1 SGHTA, CDR2 FQGNSA. CDR3 region: CASRSSGSTDTQYF. The CDR3 coding sequence is TGTGCCAGCAGGTCTAGCGGGAGCACAGATACGCAGTATTTT. Drawing the rest from reference TRBV7-2 and TRBJ2-3, the complete variable domain is GAGVSQSPSNKVTEKGKDVELRCDPISGHTALYWYRQSLGQGLEFLIYFQGNSAPDKSGLPSDRFSAERTGGSVSTLTIQRTQQEDSAVYLCASRSSGSTDTQYFGPGTRLTVL.

Regarding this clone: This specimen includes other DNA sequences encoding the same CDR3. The chain combines TRBV27 with TRBJ1-1; tentative D call: TRBD1 (5 bases). The CDR3 consists of 15 residues. The germline V and J ends were trimmed by 5 bases and 0 bases, with 13 bases remaining between them. Germline V gives CDR1 MNHEY, CDR2 SMNVEV (reference sequence). In nucleotides, the CDR3 is TGTGCCAGCAGTCGGACGGGGACTATGAACACTGAAGCTTTCTTT. It yields the protein CASSRTGTMNTEAFF.

The chain uses TRBV5-1 and TRBJ2-2; TRBD2 is a possible D gene (5 bases). Germline CDR1 reads SGHRS; CDR2 reads YFSETQ. Trimming took off 2 bases at V and 4 bases at J, with 12 bases between the two ends. CDR3 length: 15 amino acids. The CDR3 protein is CASSLSGSFTGELFF. Here the CDR3 DNA reads TGCGCCAGCAGCTTAAGTGGGAGTTTCACCGGGGAGCTGTTTTTT.

The chain has TRBV18 and TRBJ1-3, with D uncertain. Between the trimmed V and J ends, which lost 3 bases and 1 base, there was a span of 13 bases. CDR1 and CDR2 from the germline V gene are KGHSH and LQKENI. This CDR3 contains 16 residues. The CDR3 DNA is TGTGCCAGCTCACCGAGCATAGGGAGTTCTGGAAACACCATATATTTT. Translation: CASSPSIGSSGNTIYF.

This clone turned up a few times. This chain joins TRBV5-1 and TRBJ2-3, with TRBD1 identical over 7 bases. V lost 4 bases to trimming and J lost 0 bases; unmatched junction nucleotides: 5. CDR1 and CDR2 from the germline V gene are SGHRS and YFSETQ. The CDR3 is made up of 15 amino acids. The CDR3 sequence: CASSGTDLSTDTQYF. DNA of the CDR3: TGCGCCAGCAGCGGGACAGACCTTAGCACAGATACGCAGTATTTT.

The CDR3 reads CASSRALGSNEQFF. The CDR3 DNA follows: TGTGCCAGCAGCCGGGCTCTGGGTTCCAATGAGCAGTTCTTC. V usage is TRBV11-2 and J usage is TRBJ2-1; D gene unclear. The germline V gene encodes CDR1 SGHAT and CDR2 FQNNGV. Trimming took off 5 bases at V and 6 bases at J, with 14 bases between the two ends. This CDR3 comprises 14 residues.

This chain joins TRBV30 and TRBJ1-1; D is perhaps TRBD1 (5 bases). The length of the CDR3 is 13 residues. Trimming shortened V by 4 bases and J by 7 bases, and 16 bases separated the two germline ends. The V gene's germline CDR1 is GTSNPN and CDR2 SVGIG (reference sequence). The chain's CDR3 is CAWNPQMQGEAFF. CDR3 in DNA: TGTGCCTGGAACCCTCAAATGCAGGGTGAAGCTTTCTTT.